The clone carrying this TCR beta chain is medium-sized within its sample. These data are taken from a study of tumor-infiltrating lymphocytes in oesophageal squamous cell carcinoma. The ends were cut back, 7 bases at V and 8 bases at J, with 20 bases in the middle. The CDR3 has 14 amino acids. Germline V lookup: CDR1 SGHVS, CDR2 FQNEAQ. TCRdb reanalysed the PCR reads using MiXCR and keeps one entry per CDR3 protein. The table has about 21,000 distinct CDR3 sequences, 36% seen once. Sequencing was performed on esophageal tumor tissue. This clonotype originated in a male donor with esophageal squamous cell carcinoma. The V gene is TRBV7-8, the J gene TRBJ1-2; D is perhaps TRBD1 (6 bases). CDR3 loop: CASTLTGSGGGYTF. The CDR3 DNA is TGTGCCAGCACGCTAACAGGGTCTGGGGGGGGCTACACCTTC. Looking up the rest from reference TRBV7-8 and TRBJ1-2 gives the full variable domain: GAGVSQSPRYKVAKRGQDVALRCDPISGHVSLFWYQQALGQGPEFLTYFQNEAQLDKSGLPSDRFFAERPEGSVSTLKIQRTQQEDSAVYLCASTLTGSGGGYTFGSGTRLTVV.